This entry features one T cell receptor (beta chain) sequence. Its target is not known. The entry originates in a study of cytomegalovirus exposure and HLA in healthy donors. About the research overall: Genotyping of nearly 400 donors showed that over 80% belonged to the Caucasian-associated ancestry cluster. Study-wide results and limits: Later analysis identified about 17,000 TCR beta sequences associated with HLA alleles, using a false discovery rate threshold of 0.05. There were some V segments, including TRBV6-2 and TRBV6-3, excluded as indistinguishable. A later analysis revealed that TCR association rates differed between HLA loci, peaking at DRB1 and bottoming out at HLA-C.

In the PCR, 60 Vbeta and 13 Jbeta primers were used. Sequencing was performed with immunoSEQ multiplex PCR; in TCRdb, only in-frame clones are kept and a portion is missing. This repertoire shows around 150,000 clones, around three quarters found once; its top ten account for about 1%. Germline V gene sequence: CDR1 MNHNY, CDR2 SVGAGI (reference sequence). The V gene lost 0 bases and the J gene lost 5 bases, with 13 bases spanning the gap. There are 15 residues in the CDR3. This TCR came from a woman aged 35 to 49 in good health and CMV-seronegative. Sequencing was done on a sample of PBMCs. The chain links TRBV6-6 to TRBJ2-5; D is possibly TRBD1 (5 bases). The CDR3 DNA follows: TGTGCCAGCAGTTACTCGTCCCAGGGCGGTGAGACCCAGTACTTC. Its translation is CASSYSSQGGETQYF.